The 9 T cell receptor beta chains below were found in one sample sequenced in a study of shared clonotypes between healthy human individuals. The assay was immunoSEQ multiplex PCR, and TCRdb's table has in-frame clones only and misses some. The table includes about 79,000 clones, about 63% detected once. Sequencing was done on a sample of memory CD8+ T cells sorted from blood. Subset reported: CD45RO+ cells pooled with CCR7-negative TemRA cells. These receptors were collected from a man aged 30-40 years in good health.

This clone came up once. CDR3 DNA: TGTGCCAGCAGTTTAGGACTAGCGCTAACAGATACGCAGTATTTT. It specifies CASSLGLALTDTQYF. The chain recombines TRBV28 with TRBJ2-3; 9 bases are a match to TRBD2. Germline CDR1 reads MDHEN; CDR2 reads SYDVKM. The V segment lost 2 bases and the J segment 3 bases; nucleotides outside the gene matches: 3. The CDR3 runs to 15 residues.

The CDR3 protein is CASSLEIGANTEAFF. CDR3 DNA: TGCGCCAGCAGCTTGGAGATCGGAGCGAACACTGAAGCTTTCTTT. The rearrangement joins TRBV5-1 to TRBJ1-1; D remains ambiguous. V shed 0 bases and J shed 1 base, with 10 bases lying between them. The CDR3 runs to 15 residues. CDR1 SGHRS and CDR2 YFSETQ come from the germline V gene.

V is TRBV14 and J is TRBJ2-2; TRBD2 might be the D (5 bases). The germline CDR1 and CDR2 sequences are SGHDN and FVKESK. CDR3 size: 17 residues. Trimming pared 1 base from V and 5 bases from J, leaving 17 bases between. The CDR3: CASSQGRRAGGTGELFF. The CDR3 region has the DNA TGTGCCAGCAGCCAAGGGAGACGGGCTGGAGGTACCGGGGAGCTGTTTTTT.

The CDR3 spells CATSRGRGSTYEQYF. CDR3 nucleotides: TGTGCCACCAGCAGAGGTCGGGGGTCCACCTACGAGCAGTACTTC. The chain joins TRBV15 to TRBJ2-7; the D gene is possibly TRBD2 (6 bases). Germline CDR1 is LNHNV and CDR2 is YYDKDF (reference sequence). The CDR3 runs to 15 residues. V lost 1 base, J lost 2 bases, and 12 bases lay in between.

The chain links TRBV7-9 to TRBJ2-7, with D possibly TRBD2 on 5 matching bases. Trimming took off 5 bases at V and 2 bases at J, with 16 bases between the two ends. CDR3 size: 15 residues. Per germline, CDR1 SEHNR and CDR2 FQNEAQ (reference sequence). The CDR3 here is CASSTSRDPTYEQYF. CDR3 coding DNA: TGTGCCAGCAGCACAAGCCGGGATCCGACCTACGAGCAGTACTTC.

The V call is TRBV5-6, the J call TRBJ2-7; D call uncertain. With 0 bases removed from V and 3 bases from J, the gap between germline ends came to 19 bases. Germline-derived CDR1 and CDR2 are SGHDT and YYEEEE. CDR3 length equals 17 residues. The CDR3 DNA is TGTGCCAGCAGCTTGGCGGCGCTCGCAGGCCCTCACTACGAGCAGTACTTC. It encodes CASSLAALAGPHYEQYF.

In this sample, this clone turned up a few times. This rearrangement joins TRBV7-9 to TRBJ1-2, with 9 nucleotides matching TRBD1. CDR1 is SEHNR, CDR2 FQNEAQ, per germline (reference sequence). The CDR3 loop spans 18 amino acids. V lost 0 bases, J lost 4 bases, and 12 bases stayed unmatched. Here the CDR3 reads CASSLADGTGWASYGYTF. CDR3 nucleotides: TGTGCCAGCAGCTTAGCCGATGGGACAGGGTGGGCGTCCTATGGCTACACCTTC.

V gene TRBV6-6 combines with J gene TRBJ2-1, with 7 bases that match TRBD1. Germline V gene sequence: CDR1 MNHNY, CDR2 SVGAGI (reference sequence). J lost 3 bases, V lost 4 bases, and 6 bases had no gene match. This CDR3 contains 15 residues. For the CDR3, the DNA is TGTGCCAGCAGTTCCCATTGGACAGGCTACAATGAGCAGTTCTTC. It encodes CASSSHWTGYNEQFF.

As to this clone: Just one base apart from a much larger clone, this may be a read error. The sample holds other DNA sequences that translate to the same CDR3. The chain combines TRBV13 with TRBJ2-5, with unresolved D. Per the germline V gene, CDR1 is PRHDT and CDR2 is FYEKMQ (reference sequence). This CDR3 has 16 amino acids. Trimming pared 3 bases from V and 4 bases from J, leaving 18 bases between. CDR3 amino acids: CASSLALSRGGETQYF. CDR3 in DNA: TGTGCCAGCAGCTTGGCCCTATCTAGAGGTGGAGAGACCCAGTACTTC.